Each of the 4 T cell receptor beta chains below was sequenced from the same sample in a study of OX40 agonist ivuxolimab in advanced cancers. TCRdb keeps only in-frame clones here, not all; method: immunoSEQ multiplex PCR. The sample has approximately 63,000 clones, about four fifths seen once. Sample: CD4+ or CD8+ T cells sorted from blood, taken in a trial of the OX40 agonist ivuxolimab. The origin of the receptors is an adult with an advanced solid tumor such as melanoma, head and neck, liver or kidney cancer.

This chain's CDR3 is CASSSRDRGYEQYF. Here the CDR3 DNA reads TGTGCCAGCAGCAGCCGGGACAGAGGCTACGAGCAGTACTTC. This sequence joins TRBV9 and TRBJ2-7; 7 bases align to TRBD1. V was clipped by 4 bases and J by 3 bases; unmatched bases: 7. Germline loops: CDR1 SGDLS, CDR2 YYNGEE. This CDR3 has 14 residues.

This clone was found once. The V and J genes are TRBV9 and TRBJ2-2; 9 bases map to TRBD2. V lost 3 bases and J lost 0; bases outside the gene matches: 9. CDR1 and CDR2 (germline): SGDLS, YYNGEE. The CDR3 is 18 amino acids. The CDR3 spells CASSARLAENTNTGELFF. The CDR3 DNA reads TGTGCCAGCAGCGCCAGACTAGCGGAGAACACGAACACCGGGGAGCTGTTTTTT.

The chain employs TRBV28 and TRBJ2-7, with D tentatively TRBD1 (5 bases). Per the germline V gene, CDR1 is MDHEN and CDR2 is SYDVKM. V lost 6 bases and J 4 bases, leaving 16 bases between the germline ends. The CDR3 consists of 14 residues. The CDR3 nucleotides are TGTGCCAGCAGCGCCGACATTCAGGGATACGAGCAGTACTTC. Translating it yields CASSADIQGYEQYF.

The J gene is TRBJ2-3, the V gene TRBV9, with a weak D call TRBD1 (5 bases). The V and J ends lost 3 bases and 5 bases respectively, with 19 bases between them. The CDR3 covers 16 residues. In germline, CDR1 is SGDLS, CDR2 YYNGEE. This CDR3 is CASSAEGPGLKDTQYF. CDR3 coding DNA: TGTGCCAGCAGCGCCGAAGGTCCAGGGCTTAAAGATACGCAGTATTTT. The full variable domain, with the rest looked up from reference TRBV9 and TRBJ2-3, is DSGVTQTPKHLITATGQRVTLRCSPRSGDLSVYWYQQSLDQGLQFLIQYYNGEERAKGNILERFSAQQFPDLHSELNLSSLELGDSALYFCASSAEGPGLKDTQYFGPGTRLTVL.